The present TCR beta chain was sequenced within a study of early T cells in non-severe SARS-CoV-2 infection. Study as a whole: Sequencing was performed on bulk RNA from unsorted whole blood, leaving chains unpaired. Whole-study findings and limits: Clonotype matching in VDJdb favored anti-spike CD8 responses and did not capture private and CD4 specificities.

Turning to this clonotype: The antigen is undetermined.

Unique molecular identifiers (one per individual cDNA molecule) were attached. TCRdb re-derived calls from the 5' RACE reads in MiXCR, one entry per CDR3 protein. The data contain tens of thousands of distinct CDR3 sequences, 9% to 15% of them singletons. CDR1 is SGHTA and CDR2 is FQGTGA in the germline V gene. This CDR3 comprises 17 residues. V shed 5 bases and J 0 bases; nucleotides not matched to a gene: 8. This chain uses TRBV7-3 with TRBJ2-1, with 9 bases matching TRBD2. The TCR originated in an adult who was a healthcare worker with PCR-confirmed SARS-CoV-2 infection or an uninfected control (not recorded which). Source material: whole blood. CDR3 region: CASSPLGSGSSYNEQFF. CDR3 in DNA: TGTGCCAGCAGCCCTCTCGGTAGCGGGAGCTCCTACAATGAGCAGTTCTTC.